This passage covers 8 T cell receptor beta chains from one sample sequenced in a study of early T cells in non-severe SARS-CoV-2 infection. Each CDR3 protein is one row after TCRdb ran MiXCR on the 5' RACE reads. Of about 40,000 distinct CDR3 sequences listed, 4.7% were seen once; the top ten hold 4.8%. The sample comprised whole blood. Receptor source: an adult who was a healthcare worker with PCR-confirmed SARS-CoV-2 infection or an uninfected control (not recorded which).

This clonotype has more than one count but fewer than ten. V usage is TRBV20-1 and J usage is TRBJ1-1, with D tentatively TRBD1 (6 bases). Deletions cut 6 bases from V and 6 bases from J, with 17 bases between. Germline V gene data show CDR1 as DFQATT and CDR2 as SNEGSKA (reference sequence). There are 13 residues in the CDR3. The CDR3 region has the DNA TGCAGTGCGCTGATGGACAGTATCGCTGAAGCTTTCTTT. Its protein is CSALMDSIAEAFF.

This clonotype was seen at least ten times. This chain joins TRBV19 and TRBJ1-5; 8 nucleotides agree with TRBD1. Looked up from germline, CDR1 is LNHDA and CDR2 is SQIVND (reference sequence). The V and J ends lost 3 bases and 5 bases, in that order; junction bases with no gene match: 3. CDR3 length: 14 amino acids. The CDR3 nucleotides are TGTGCCAGTAGTATTCAGGGGGCGTATCAGCCCCAGCATTTT. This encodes CASSIQGAYQPQHF.

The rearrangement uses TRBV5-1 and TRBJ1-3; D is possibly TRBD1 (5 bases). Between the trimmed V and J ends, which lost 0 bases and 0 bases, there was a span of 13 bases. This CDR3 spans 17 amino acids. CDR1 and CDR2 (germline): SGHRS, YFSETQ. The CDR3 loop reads CASSLGAGKYSGNTIYF. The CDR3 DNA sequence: TGCGCCAGCAGCTTGGGTGCAGGGAAGTACTCTGGAAACACCATATATTTT.

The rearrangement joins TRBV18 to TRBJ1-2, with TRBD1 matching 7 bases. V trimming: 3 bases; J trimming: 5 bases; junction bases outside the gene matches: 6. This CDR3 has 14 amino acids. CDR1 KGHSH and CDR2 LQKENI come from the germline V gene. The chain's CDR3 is CASSPGDSFYGYTF. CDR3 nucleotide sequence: TGTGCCAGCTCACCTGGGGACAGCTTTTATGGCTACACCTTC.

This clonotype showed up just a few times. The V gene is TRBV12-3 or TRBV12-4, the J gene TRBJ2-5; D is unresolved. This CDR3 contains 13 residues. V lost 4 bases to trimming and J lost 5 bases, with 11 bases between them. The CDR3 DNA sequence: TGTGCCAGCAGTTCATACAGTGGTGAGACCCAGTACTTC. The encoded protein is CASSSYSGETQYF.

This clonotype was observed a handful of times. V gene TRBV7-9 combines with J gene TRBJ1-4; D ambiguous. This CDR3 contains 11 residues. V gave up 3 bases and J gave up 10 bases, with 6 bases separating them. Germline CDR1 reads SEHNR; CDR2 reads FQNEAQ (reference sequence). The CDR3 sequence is CASSFDGKLFF. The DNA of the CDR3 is TGTGCCAGCAGCTTCGACGGAAAACTGTTTTTT.

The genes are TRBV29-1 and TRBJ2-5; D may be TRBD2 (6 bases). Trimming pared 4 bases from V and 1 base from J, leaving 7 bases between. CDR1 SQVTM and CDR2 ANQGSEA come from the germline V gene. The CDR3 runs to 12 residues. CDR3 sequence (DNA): TGCAGCGTTGTAGCGGCCCAAGAGACCCAGTACTTC. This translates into CSVVAAQETQYF.

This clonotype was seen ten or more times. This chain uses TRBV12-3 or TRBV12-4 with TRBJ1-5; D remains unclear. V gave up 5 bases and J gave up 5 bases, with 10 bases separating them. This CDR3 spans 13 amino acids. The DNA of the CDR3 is TGTGCCAGCAGTGAACGTAGGTATCAGCCCCAGCATTTT. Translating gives CASSERRYQPQHF.